Detailed here is one T cell receptor beta chain. Its cognate antigen is unknown. These data originate in a study of T cells after yellow fever vaccination. Study overall: Preparation of the low-cell-number fractions used SMART-Seq v4 Ultra Low Input. Study findings and constraints: At under 97% for CD4 and about 91% for CD8, most primary-vaccination clones showed up again after the booster.

Germline V gene lookup returns CDR1 MGHDK and CDR2 SYGVNS. The CDR3 is 15 residues long. Trimming removed 6 bases at V and 2 bases at J, with 15 bases between. For TCR, cDNA came from 5'RACE template switching, which added a universal primer site and UMIs. TCRdb redid the calling of the 5' RACE reads with MiXCR, one entry per CDR3 protein. Here the sample spans roughly 340,000 distinct CDR3 sequences, 8% to 10% being singletons. The source was PBMCs, collected on the day of the first yellow fever vaccination. The origin of this receptor is a man younger than 30 who received the YFV17D yellow fever vaccine. The chain recombines TRBV25-1 with TRBJ2-3, with TRBD2 as a possible D gene (6 bases). CDR3 amino acids: CASSPDGGVTDTQYF. CDR3 sequence (DNA): TGTGCCAGCAGCCCCGACGGGGGTGTCACAGATACGCAGTATTTT.